One sample yielded the 12 T cell receptor beta chains listed below, sequenced in a study of blood T cell repertoires in COVID-19 (dated by TCRdb to about 2020). Library construction relied on the immunoSEQ multiplex PCR assay. As stored in TCRdb, this immuneACCESS dataset retains in-frame rearrangements with V and J assigned. A fraction of the clones does not appear; measured against another copy, unresolved V genes explain less than half of the discrepancy, and the remainder lacks a known reason. This sample holds fewer than 250,000 clones; 75% to 90% were observed only once. Clones ranked in the top ten supply 1.1% of the sample. Sequenced material: peripheral blood. These TCRs come from a man aged 25-40 years with acute or convalescent COVID-19.

This chain uses TRBV6-5 with TRBJ1-5, with 7 bases identical to TRBD1. The germline V gene encodes CDR1 MNHEY and CDR2 SVGAGI. J gave up 4 bases and V 5 bases, and 5 bases lay outside the gene matches. CDR3 size: 14 residues. The CDR3 spells CASSHRDRNQPQHF. CDR3 coding DNA: TGTGCCAGCAGTCACCGGGACAGAAATCAGCCCCAGCATTTT.

The chain links TRBV7-2 to TRBJ1-1; possible D gene TRBD1, 6 bases. Germline CDR1 reads SGHTA; CDR2 reads FQGNSA. Trimming removed 0 bases at V and 4 bases at J, with 12 bases between. The CDR3 extends over 15 amino acids. CDR3 in amino acids: CASSLATGPVTEAFF. For the CDR3, the DNA is TGTGCCAGCAGCTTAGCAACAGGGCCGGTCACTGAAGCTTTCTTT.

The gene calls are TRBV28 and TRBJ2-4; 8 positions match TRBD1. The CDR3 contains 13 residues. Looked up from germline, CDR1 is MDHEN and CDR2 is SYDVKM. After removal of 7 bases from V and 8 bases from J, the junction contained 7 bases not matched to a gene. In nucleotides, the CDR3 is TGTGCCAGCAATCCCGCGGACAGGGACATTCAGTACTTC. Residues: CASNPADRDIQYF.

The chain uses TRBV2 and TRBJ2-3; maybe TRBD1 (6 bases). This CDR3 region has 14 residues. Trimming pared 6 bases from V and 8 bases from J, leaving 18 bases between. Germline values: CDR1 SNHLY, CDR2 FYNNEI. The CDR3, as DNA: TGTGCCAGCAGGTCCGGGACCGTGGGGGCTACGCAGTATTTT. It is translated as CASRSGTVGATQYF.

J is TRBJ2-1 and V is TRBV18; 8 positions match TRBD2. CDR1 is KGHSH and CDR2 is LQKENI in the germline V gene. Losses at the gene ends were 2 bases for V and 5 bases for J; bases not matched to a gene: 5. The CDR3 runs to 15 residues. The CDR3 DNA reads TGTGCCAGCTCACCATTAGGTAGCGGGGACAATGAGCAGTTCTTC. It yields the protein CASSPLGSGDNEQFF.

The chain combines TRBV30 with TRBJ2-1, with 7 bases that match TRBD2. V lost 0 bases, J lost 4 bases, and 3 bases stayed unmatched. This CDR3 is 14 amino acids long. Germline lookup yields CDR1 GTSNPN and CDR2 SVGIG (reference sequence). The CDR3 bases are TGTGCCTGGAGTGTACGACTAGCATACAATGAGCAGTTCTTC. This gives the protein CAWSVRLAYNEQFF.

The J gene is TRBJ2-7, the V gene TRBV18; D ambiguous. Germline V gene lookup returns CDR1 KGHSH and CDR2 LQKENI. The V end was cut by 6 bases, the J end by 0 bases, with 12 bases between. This CDR3 contains 14 residues. The CDR3: CASSSDIISYEQYF. CDR3 DNA: TGTGCCAGCTCCTCCGACATTATCTCCTACGAGCAGTACTTC. Using reference TRBV18 and TRBJ2-7 for the parts outside the CDR3, the full variable domain is NAGVMQNPRHLVRRRGQEARLRCSPMKGHSHVYWYRQLPEEGLKFMVYLQKENIIDESGMPKERFSAEFPKEGPSILRIQQVVRGDSAAYFCASSSDIISYEQYFGPGTRLTVT.

In this sample, this clone turned up once. The CDR3 loop reads CASIQRGGAVETQYF. The CDR3 DNA sequence: TGTGCCAGCATCCAACGAGGGGGGGCAGTTGAGACCCAGTACTTC. This chain links TRBV9 with TRBJ2-5; tentative D call: TRBD2 (7 bases). The germline CDR1 and CDR2 sequences are SGDLS and YYNGEE. V was pared by 6 bases and J by 5 bases, with 20 bases between. CDR3 length: 15 residues. Full variable domain (remainder filled in from reference TRBV9 and TRBJ2-5): DSGVTQTPKHLITATGQRVTLRCSPRSGDLSVYWYQQSLDQGLQFLIQYYNGEERAKGNILERFSAQQFPDLHSELNLSSLELGDSALYFCASIQRGGAVETQYFGPGTRLLVL.

This chain joins TRBV9 and TRBJ2-7; 7 bases map to TRBD1. Germline CDR1 is SGDLS and CDR2 is YYNGEE. The CDR3 has 12 residues. The V and J ends lost 4 bases and 11 bases, in that order; junction bases with no gene match: 9. The CDR3 coding sequence is TGTGCCAGCAGCCCCCTCCCGGGACAGAAGTACTTC. This gives the protein CASSPLPGQKYF.

The chain is built from TRBV28 and TRBJ2-7; D may be TRBD1 (6 bases). The CDR3 extends over 15 amino acids. Between the trimmed V and J ends, which lost 4 bases and 3 bases, there was a span of 16 bases. Germline values: CDR1 MDHEN, CDR2 SYDVKM. This CDR3 is CASSSLGQMNYEQYF. The CDR3 bases are TGTGCCAGCAGTTCCCTCGGACAGATGAACTACGAGCAGTACTTC.

This clone was observed a single time. The chain is built from TRBV28 and TRBJ2-2; 14 bases fit TRBD2. Germline assignment: CDR1 MDHEN and CDR2 SYDVKM. Trimming took 2 bases from V and 0 from J; bases not matched to a gene: 5. CDR3 length equals 19 residues. This CDR3 is CASSLHPGLAGANTGELFF. CDR3 bases: TGTGCCAGCAGTTTACATCCGGGACTAGCGGGAGCGAACACCGGGGAGCTGTTTTTT. Based on the CDR3 plus reference TRBV28 and TRBJ2-2, the full variable domain is DVKVTQSSRYLVKRTGEKVFLECVQDMDHENMFWYRQDPGLGLRLIYFSYDVKMKEKGDIPEGYSVSREKKERFSLILESASTNQTSMYLCASSLHPGLAGANTGELFFGEGSRLTVL.

CDR3 sequence reads: CASSSFRTLSGNTIYF. The CDR3 nucleotides are TGTGCCAGCAGCTCGTTCCGGACACTCTCTGGAAACACCATATATTTT. This chain links TRBV7-9 with TRBJ1-3; D is perhaps TRBD1 (5 bases). The CDR3 spans 16 residues. V lost 4 bases and J 0 bases, leaving 13 bases between the germline ends. Per the germline V gene, CDR1 is SEHNR and CDR2 is FQNEAQ (reference sequence).